These T cell receptor beta chains were read from a single sample in a study of cytomegalovirus exposure and HLA in healthy donors. Measured with immunoSEQ multiplex PCR; TCRdb has only the in-frame clones, and not every one. The sample holds approximately 120,000 clones, 89% seen once. The sample comprised PBMCs. These receptors all come from a young woman in good health and CMV-seronegative. Both conserved end residues are trimmed from each CDR3. D genes are given only for firm matches. Expanded clones get a size class; other rows say once, few or many, or leave the size out.

TRBJ2-2	.	TRBV28	.	ASSFEGDTGELF
TRBJ2-5	.	TRBV6-5	TRBD2	ASSYSPSGGRKTQY
TRBJ1-5	.	TRBV6-6	TRBD1	ASSYDRDNQPQH
TRBJ1-1	once	TRBV9	.	ASSPLANTEAF
TRBJ2-3	.	TRBV29-1	TRBD1	SPGGLYTDTQY
TRBJ2-2	.	TRBV5-1	TRBD2	ASRVLAGAGELF
TRBJ1-1	.	TRBV6-1	.	ASSDRPQGNTEAF
TRBJ1-4	.	TRBV18	.	ASSPPVTEATNEKLF
TRBJ2-7	.	TRBV10-1	.	ASSDGTPGTYEQY
TRBJ1-1	.	TRBV6-1	.	ASIPSQGVVTEAF
TRBJ2-7	.	TRBV19	.	ASSMSPSLAYEQY
TRBJ2-7	few	TRBV7-8	.	ASSYPGSEQY
TRBJ1-2	.	TRBV6-6	TRBD1	ASSRGENYGYT
TRBJ2-7	.	TRBV5-6	.	ASSLGPGRVYEQY
TRBJ1-4	.	TRBV5-1	TRBD1	ASSLFGTGEDEKLF
TRBJ2-7	once	TRBV12-1	.	ASSRTSGQPYEQY
TRBJ2-4	.	TRBV19	.	ASSGQTLTKKNIQY
TRBJ2-1	once	TRBV19	.	ATQPTGEKRANEQF
TRBJ2-3	.	TRBV7-2	TRBD1	ASRFDGTGSTDTQY
TRBJ2-3	once	TRBV28	TRBD2	ASSWGLEGGADTQY
TRBJ1-1	.	TRBV7-9	TRBD1	ASSFHAYRTRGPTEAF
TRBJ2-3	.	TRBV28	.	ASSSPQGGTDTQY
TRBJ1-5	.	TRBV30	TRBD1	AWATGGNQPQH
TRBJ2-2	.	TRBV7-6	TRBD2	ASSPPKSGDTGELF
TRBJ2-1	.	TRBV2	.	ASMAGADNEQF
TRBJ2-5	.	TRBV4-1	TRBD2	ASSQVASGKETQY
TRBJ2-7	.	TRBV28	TRBD2	ASSWTSERGAYEQY
TRBJ2-7	.	TRBV28	TRBD1	ASSLHGGQGVIEQY
TRBJ2-5	once	TRBV9	TRBD1	ASSPSTGIPKTQY
TRBJ2-1	.	TRBV7-9	.	ASSSEGTPTTSYNEQF
TRBJ1-1	.	TRBV7-2	TRBD1	ASSLTGGAGNTEAF
TRBJ1-1	.	TRBV7-2	.	ASSLNRGWAF
TRBJ2-3	.	TRBV5-5	TRBD2	ASSLILSAGAQY
TRBJ2-7	.	TRBV7-9	TRBD1	ASSLETGTGSERRY
TRBJ2-7	.	TRBV6-5	.	ASSYSPSSYEQY
TRBJ1-1	once	TRBV6-5	.	ASLEPGRAF
TRBJ2-1	.	TRBV6-6	TRBD2	ASSGGGHNEQF
TRBJ1-6	few	TRBV6-5	TRBD1	ASRRTGGWGSPLH
TRBJ2-3	.	TRBV18	.	ASSPYSDTQY
TRBJ2-5	.	TRBV20-1	.	STGGKETQY